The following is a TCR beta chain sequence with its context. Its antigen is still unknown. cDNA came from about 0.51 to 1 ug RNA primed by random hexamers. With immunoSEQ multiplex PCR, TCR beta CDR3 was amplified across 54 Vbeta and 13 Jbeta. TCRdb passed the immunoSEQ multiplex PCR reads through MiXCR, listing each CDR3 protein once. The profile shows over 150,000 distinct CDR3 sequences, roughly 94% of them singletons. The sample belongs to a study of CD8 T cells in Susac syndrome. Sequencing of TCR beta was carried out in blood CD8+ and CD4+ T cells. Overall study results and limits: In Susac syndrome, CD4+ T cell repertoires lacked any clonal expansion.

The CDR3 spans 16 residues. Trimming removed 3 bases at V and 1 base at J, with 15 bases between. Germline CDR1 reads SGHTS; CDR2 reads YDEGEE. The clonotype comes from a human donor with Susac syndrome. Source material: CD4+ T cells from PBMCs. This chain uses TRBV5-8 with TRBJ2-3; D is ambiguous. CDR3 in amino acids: CASSSYLFLGTDTQYF. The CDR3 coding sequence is TGTGCCAGCAGCTCCTATCTTTTCCTAGGCACAGATACGCAGTATTTT.